Sequencing of this T cell receptor (beta chain) was carried out in a study of OX40 agonist ivuxolimab in advanced cancers. Only in-frame clones appear in the TCRdb table, and some are missing; sequencing was by immunoSEQ multiplex PCR. The sample contains 60,000 or so clones, 84% of which appear only once. This CDR3 region has 16 residues. Germline CDR1 is MNHNY and CDR2 is SVGAGI (reference sequence). The V segment lost 0 bases and the J segment 0 bases; nucleotides outside the gene matches: 2. The chain is built from TRBV6-6 and TRBJ2-3; TRBD2 agrees at 8 bases. The starting material was CD4+ or CD8+ T cells sorted from blood, obtained in a trial of the OX40 agonist ivuxolimab. This receptor was taken from an adult with an advanced solid tumor such as melanoma, head and neck, liver or kidney cancer. The CDR3 loop is CASSYSTSGSTDTQYF. The DNA for the CDR3 is TGTGCCAGCAGTTACTCTACTAGCGGTAGCACAGATACGCAGTATTTT.